The 17 T cell receptor beta chains below were found in one sample sequenced in a study of OX40 agonist ivuxolimab in advanced cancers. Produced via immunoSEQ multiplex PCR; TCRdb's table is partial and in-frame only. Of tens of thousands of clones detected, 70% to 90% appear once; the ten largest clones hold approximately 0.35%. The source was CD4+ or CD8+ T cells sorted from blood, collected in a trial of the OX40 agonist ivuxolimab. Receptors were obtained from an adult with an advanced solid tumor such as melanoma, head and neck, liver or kidney cancer.

This clone was detected once. V is TRBV7-2 and J is TRBJ1-5; 9 nucleotides match TRBD1. With 5 bases clipped from V and 7 bases from J, the junction kept 3 bases outside the gene matches. This CDR3 is 13 amino acids long. Germline V gives CDR1 SGHTA, CDR2 FQGNSA. Here the CDR3 reads CASSTGGGQPQHF. The DNA of the CDR3 is TGTGCCAGCAGCACAGGGGGCGGGCAGCCCCAGCATTTT.

The rearrangement links TRBV5-4 to TRBJ1-6; 9 nucleotides align to TRBD1. The CDR3 length is 14 residues. V dropped 5 bases and J dropped 7; count of bases not matched to a gene: 4. Germline values: CDR1 SGHNT, CDR2 YYREEE (reference sequence). Written as DNA, the CDR3 is TGTGCCAGCAGGTGGGGACAGGGCAATTCACCCCTCCACTTT. This sequence encodes CASRWGQGNSPLHF.

The chain has TRBV19 and TRBJ1-1; D perhaps matches TRBD1 (5 bases). Germline CDR1 LNHDA, CDR2 SQIVND (reference sequence). The CDR3 length is 15 residues. V was cut by 3 bases and J by 0 bases, with 11 bases left in between. For the CDR3, the DNA is TGTGCCAGTAGTATCGGAAGGGGAATGAACACTGAAGCTTTCTTT. Translation: CASSIGRGMNTEAFF.

This clone has only a few counts. The chain carries TRBV9 and TRBJ1-1; possibly TRBD1 for D (5 bases). V was pared by 3 bases and J by 5 bases, with 11 bases between. The CDR3 has 13 residues. Germline lookup yields CDR1 SGDLS and CDR2 YYNGEE. CDR3 sequence (DNA): TGTGCCAGCAGCGCAACGGGGGGAACTGAAGCTTTCTTT. This translates into CASSATGGTEAFF. Filled out from reference TRBV9 and TRBJ1-1, the complete variable domain reads DSGVTQTPKHLITATGQRVTLRCSPRSGDLSVYWYQQSLDQGLQFLIQYYNGEERAKGNILERFSAQQFPDLHSELNLSSLELGDSALYFCASSATGGTEAFFGQGTRLTVV.

The chain links TRBV7-2 to TRBJ1-5; D call uncertain. Germline V gene sequence: CDR1 SGHTA, CDR2 FQGNSA. The ends were cut back, 1 base at V and 6 bases at J, with 10 bases in the middle. The CDR3 sequence is 14 residues long. DNA for the CDR3: TGTGCCAGCAGCTTAGGTATGATGGGTCAGCCCCAGCATTTT. Amino acid sequence: CASSLGMMGQPQHF.

This clone was counted only a few times. The chain is built from TRBV10-3 and TRBJ1-4; 9 bases agree with TRBD1. Losses at the gene ends were 2 bases for V and 6 bases for J; bases not matched to a gene: 1. The CDR3 runs to 14 residues. Germline V gives CDR1 ENHRY, CDR2 SYGVKD. CDR3 bases: TGTGCCATCAGTGAGAGGACAGGGGATGAAAAACTGTTTTTT. Protein: CAISERTGDEKLFF.

The J gene is TRBJ2-2, the V gene TRBV10-3; D possibly uses TRBD1 or TRBD2 (6 bases each). Germline V lookup: CDR1 ENHRY, CDR2 SYGVKD. The CDR3 runs to 15 residues. V shed 7 bases and J shed 0 bases, with 12 bases lying between them. CDR3 nucleotide sequence: TGTGCCATCAACCCTGGGGGGCCGAACACCGGGGAGCTGTTTTTT. This sequence encodes CAINPGGPNTGELFF.

V usage is TRBV30 and J usage is TRBJ1-5; possibly TRBD1 for D (5 bases). The CDR3 has 13 amino acids. Trimming left V 0 bases short and J 2 bases short, with 5 bases between. Germline CDR1 is GTSNPN and CDR2 is SVGIG (reference sequence). CDR3 sequence (DNA): TGTGCCTGGAGTGTCAGGGGCAATCAGCCCCAGCATTTT. Residues: CAWSVRGNQPQHF.

This rearrangement joins TRBV5-4 to TRBJ2-5; 9 nucleotides agree with TRBD2. Germline CDR1 and CDR2: SGHNT and YYREEE (reference sequence). The CDR3 has 16 residues. V lost 4 bases to trimming and J lost 1 base; unmatched junction nucleotides: 8. The CDR3 region is CASSPVAGAGQETQYF. The CDR3 DNA reads as TGTGCCAGCAGCCCAGTAGCGGGGGCCGGCCAAGAGACCCAGTACTTC.

This chain uses TRBV4-1 with TRBJ2-1; possibly TRBD1 or TRBD2 for D (5 bases each). Germline-derived CDR1 and CDR2 are MGHRA and YSYEKL. The CDR3 extends over 16 amino acids. With 0 bases removed from V and 7 bases from J, the gap between germline ends came to 16 bases. Here the CDR3 DNA reads TGCGCCAGCAGCCAAGAATCAGGGTACGGACTTAATGAGCAGTTCTTC. Its translation is CASSQESGYGLNEQFF.

The J gene is TRBJ1-2, the V gene TRBV9, with unresolved D. V lost 0 bases and J 5 bases, leaving 14 bases between the germline ends. This CDR3 region has 15 residues. Germline V gene data show CDR1 as SGDLS and CDR2 as YYNGEE. The CDR3 nucleotides read TGTGCCAGCAGCGTAGTTGCGGCAGGTCAATATGGCTACACCTTC. Its protein is CASSVVAAGQYGYTF.

The rearrangement links TRBV5-4 to TRBJ1-2; D unresolved. This CDR3 contains 14 residues. Between the trimmed V and J ends, which lost 2 bases and 4 bases, there was a span of 12 bases. CDR1 is SGHNT and CDR2 is YYREEE in the germline V gene (reference sequence). The CDR3 sequence: CASSFVSRSYGYTF. CDR3 bases: TGTGCCAGCAGCTTTGTGTCCAGGAGCTATGGCTACACCTTC.

V is TRBV5-4 and J is TRBJ1-1; D gene unclear. The CDR3 has 13 amino acids. Germline V gene sequence: CDR1 SGHNT, CDR2 YYREEE (reference sequence). Trimming shortened V by 3 bases and J by 1 base, and 7 bases separated the two germline ends. This CDR3 reads CASSSEANTEAFF. The CDR3 coding sequence is TGTGCCAGCAGCTCGGAAGCGAACACTGAAGCTTTCTTT.

This clone was counted a few times. This rearrangement joins TRBV12-5 to TRBJ2-7; D possibly corresponds to TRBD2 (7 bases). The V and J ends lost 7 bases and 0 bases respectively, with 16 bases between them. The germline V gene has CDR1 LGHNT and CDR2 FRNRAP. CDR3 length equals 15 residues. The CDR3 DNA is TGTGCTAGTGCCCCTGGGGGGGCCCACTCCTACGAGCAGTACTTC. Its protein is CASAPGGAHSYEQYF.

The rearrangement links TRBV5-4 to TRBJ1-5, with a weak D call TRBD1 (6 bases). V was shortened by 5 bases and J by 3 bases, with 21 bases between the two germline ends. Germline V CDR1 and CDR2: SGHNT, YYREEE (reference sequence). This CDR3 contains 17 residues. In DNA, the CDR3 is TGTGCCAGCAGGTCGGGACACCATTCCCCCCTCAATCAGCCCCAGCATTTT. This encodes CASRSGHHSPLNQPQHF.

The chain is built from TRBV19 and TRBJ1-1, with TRBD1 as a possible D gene (6 bases). CDR3 size: 15 residues. Per germline, CDR1 LNHDA and CDR2 SQIVND (reference sequence). Trimming removed 5 bases from V and 2 bases from J, with 15 bases in between. The CDR3 DNA reads TGTGCCAGTAGTCGTGGGGGCCCGGGTAACACTGAAGCTTTCTTT. The encoded protein is CASSRGGPGNTEAFF.

The CDR3 is CASRPGGYEQYF. The CDR3 region has the DNA TGTGCCAGCAGACCAGGGGGGTACGAGCAGTACTTC. V usage is TRBV6-6 and J usage is TRBJ2-7; D is possibly TRBD1 (7 bases). V was clipped by 6 bases and J by 4 bases, with 10 bases between them. The CDR3 has 12 amino acids. CDR1 and CDR2 (germline): MNHNY, SVGAGI (reference sequence).